This TCR beta chain was retrieved from a study of OX40 agonist ivuxolimab in advanced cancers. Produced via immunoSEQ multiplex PCR; TCRdb's table is partial and in-frame only. Among about 67,000 clones listed, 85% to 90% were seen once. The sample here was CD4+ or CD8+ T cells sorted from blood, taken in a trial of the OX40 agonist ivuxolimab. The receptor comes from an adult with an advanced solid tumor such as melanoma, head and neck, liver or kidney cancer.

The CDR3 is CATSGASTDTQYF. CDR3 coding DNA: TGTGCCACCTCAGGGGCAAGCACAGATACGCAGTATTTT. The chain recombines TRBV28 with TRBJ2-3; D is perhaps TRBD1 (6 bases). V dropped 10 bases and J dropped 0 bases, with 11 bases sitting between them. Germline assignment: CDR1 MDHEN and CDR2 SYDVKM. The CDR3 is 13 residues long.